The next 15 T cell receptor beta chains were all read from a single sample in a study of PD-L1 blockade in urothelial cancer. Stated time point: peripheral blood 6 weeks after treatment start. This table comes from immunoSEQ multiplex PCR, and its TCRdb copy is limited to in-frame clones, with some not included. The sample shows 35,000 to 40,000 clones, approximately 86% of them seen only once. This specimen was PBMCs, taken around atezolizumab (anti-PD-L1) treatment. The receptors here all came from a man in his 60s with urothelial cancer.

CDR3 sequence: CASSLGQKKETQYF. The CDR3 DNA reads as TGTGCCAGCAGCCTCGGACAAAAGAAGGAGACCCAGTACTTC. This sequence joins TRBV11-2 and TRBJ2-5; D perhaps matches TRBD1 (5 bases). V lost 5 bases and J 5 bases, leaving 15 bases between the germline ends. Germline values: CDR1 SGHAT, CDR2 FQNNGV. CDR3 length: 14 amino acids. Full variable domain (rest looked up from reference TRBV11-2 and TRBJ2-5): EAGVAQSPRYKIIEKRQSVAFWCNPISGHATLYWYQQILGQGPKLLIQFQNNGVVDDSQLPKDRFSAERLKGVDSTLKIQPAKLEDSAVYLCASSLGQKKETQYFGPGTRLLVL.

The genes are TRBV7-2 and TRBJ2-7, with 9 bases matching TRBD1. V was clipped by 3 bases and J by 2 bases; unmatched bases: 8. This CDR3 spans 16 amino acids. CDR1 and CDR2 from the germline V gene are SGHTA and FQGNSA. The CDR3 protein is CASSFPGTGITYEQYF. CDR3 bases: TGTGCCAGCAGCTTCCCCGGGACAGGGATTACCTACGAGCAGTACTTC. The variable domain in full, completed from reference TRBV7-2 and TRBJ2-7, reads GAGVSQSPSNKVTEKGKDVELRCDPISGHTALYWYRQSLGQGLEFLIYFQGNSAPDKSGLPSDRFSAERTGGSVSTLTIQRTQQEDSAVYLCASSFPGTGITYEQYFGPGTRLTVT.

The CDR3, as DNA: TGTGCCACCAGCAGGGAACCCGACAGGAGGTATGGCTACACCTTC. It is translated as CATSREPDRRYGYTF. V usage is TRBV15 and J usage is TRBJ1-2, with D perhaps TRBD1 (6 bases). The CDR3 consists of 15 residues. Per germline, CDR1 LNHNV and CDR2 YYDKDF (reference sequence). V was trimmed by 3 bases and J by 5 bases, leaving 16 bases between them.

The chain employs TRBV6-1 and TRBJ1-2, with a weak D call TRBD1 (6 bases). The germline gives CDR1 MNHNS, CDR2 SASEGT. V lost 5 bases and J lost 8, with 15 bases in between. This CDR3 has 13 amino acids. The chain's CDR3 is CASSSRGLVGYTF. CDR3 bases: TGTGCCAGCAGTTCCAGGGGTCTGGTGGGCTACACCTTC.

The V gene is TRBV25-1, the J gene TRBJ2-2; tentative D call: TRBD2 (5 bases). CDR3 length: 16 residues. Germline values: CDR1 MGHDK, CDR2 SYGVNS. Deletions cut 4 bases from V and 3 bases from J, with 15 bases between. The CDR3 loop is CASSVATRVDTGELFF. Written as DNA, the CDR3 is TGTGCCAGCAGTGTCGCGACGAGGGTGGACACCGGGGAGCTGTTTTTT. Based on the CDR3 plus reference TRBV25-1 and TRBJ2-2, the full variable domain is EADIYQTPRYLVIGTGKKITLECSQTMGHDKMYWYQQDPGMELHLIHYSYGVNSTEKGDLSSESTVSRIRTEHFPLTLESARPSHTSQYLCASSVATRVDTGELFFGEGSRLTVL.

By sample fraction, this clone is medium-sized. The chain combines TRBV7-9 with TRBJ1-4; 9 bases fit TRBD1. With 5 bases clipped from V and 7 bases from J, the junction kept 5 bases outside the gene matches. This CDR3 contains 14 residues. Per germline, CDR1 SEHNR and CDR2 FQNEAQ (reference sequence). Written as DNA, the CDR3 is TGTGCCAGCAGCCCGGGACAGGGTTTTGAAAAACTGTTTTTT. It encodes CASSPGQGFEKLFF. Full variable domain (rest looked up from reference TRBV7-9 and TRBJ1-4): DTGVSQNPRHKITKRGQNVTFRCDPISEHNRLYWYRQTLGQGPEFLTYFQNEAQLEKSRLLSDRFSAERPKGSFSTLEIQRTEQGDSAMYLCASSPGQGFEKLFFGSGTQLSVL.

This clone was seen a few times. The rearrangement joins TRBV6-1 to TRBJ1-2; 7 nucleotides line up with TRBD1. With 4 bases clipped from V and 5 bases from J, the junction kept 16 bases outside the gene matches. The CDR3 runs 17 residues. CDR1 and CDR2 from the germline V gene are MNHNS and SASEGT. CDR3 sequence: CASSGMRETGAGYGYTF. The CDR3 region has the DNA TGTGCCAGCAGTGGAATGAGGGAAACAGGGGCAGGATATGGCTACACCTTC.

The CDR3 region has the DNA TGTGCCAGCAGCTCGTACAGGGAAGAGACCCAGTACTTC. Protein: CASSSYREETQYF. The genes are TRBV11-3 and TRBJ2-5; D perhaps matches TRBD1 (6 bases). Per germline, CDR1 SGHNT and CDR2 YENEEA. CDR3 size: 13 residues. Trimming stripped 4 bases from V and 3 bases from J, with 9 bases between.

The chain is built from TRBV27 and TRBJ2-1; unclear D gene. Deletions cut 5 bases from V and 4 bases from J, with 3 bases between. The CDR3 contains 11 residues. Germline CDR1 reads MNHEY; CDR2 reads SMNVEV (reference sequence). This chain's CDR3 is CASSHYNEQFF. As DNA, the CDR3 is TGTGCCAGCAGTCATTACAATGAGCAGTTCTTC.

The chain employs TRBV6-4 and TRBJ1-5; 8 bases are a match to TRBD1. V dropped 5 bases and J dropped 6; count of bases not matched to a gene: 3. This CDR3 spans 13 amino acids. Germline V gene sequence: CDR1 MRHNA, CDR2 SNTAGT. The CDR3 nucleotides are TGTGCCAGCAGTCCACAGGGGGGTCAGCCCCAGCATTTT. Protein: CASSPQGGQPQHF.

Only a few counts were recorded for this clone. This chain connects TRBV4-1 to TRBJ2-7; D perhaps matches TRBD2 (6 bases). V was shortened by 4 bases and J by 0 bases, with 10 bases between the two germline ends. Germline V gives CDR1 MGHRA, CDR2 YSYEKL. This CDR3 comprises 14 residues. DNA of the CDR3: TGCGCCAGCAGCCTCCGGGGGAACTCCTACGAGCAGTACTTC. Protein sequence: CASSLRGNSYEQYF.

V and J are TRBV25-1 and TRBJ1-5; D is ambiguous. The CDR3 runs to 12 residues. The V gene lost 5 bases and the J gene lost 7 bases, with 9 bases spanning the gap. CDR1 is MGHDK, CDR2 SYGVNS, per germline. The CDR3 DNA is TGTGCCAGCAGTAAGGGAGGGCAGCCCCAGCATTTT. Amino acids: CASSKGGQPQHF. The complete variable domain, with remaining parts taken from reference TRBV25-1 and TRBJ1-5, reads EADIYQTPRYLVIGTGKKITLECSQTMGHDKMYWYQQDPGMELHLIHYSYGVNSTEKGDLSSESTVSRIRTEHFPLTLESARPSHTSQYLCASSKGGQPQHFGDGTRLSIL.

This chain uses TRBV19 with TRBJ2-1, with D tentatively TRBD2 (6 bases). CDR1 and CDR2 (germline): LNHDA, SQIVND (reference sequence). Trimming removed 6 bases from V and 7 bases from J, with 10 bases in between. This CDR3 is built from 12 residues. In DNA form, the CDR3 reads TGTGCCAGTAGGGCGGACTATAATGAGCAGTTCTTC. It encodes CASRADYNEQFF.

CDR3 coding DNA: TGTGCCAGCAGCTTGGCTAGCGGCACAGATACGCAGTATTTT. Its translation is CASSLASGTDTQYF. The chain joins TRBV5-6 to TRBJ2-3, with D possibly TRBD2 on 6 matching bases. V lost 0 bases and J lost 1, with 6 bases in between. Per germline, CDR1 SGHDT and CDR2 YYEEEE. There are 14 residues in the CDR3.

V usage is TRBV2 and J usage is TRBJ1-2; 7 bases match TRBD1. V lost 4 bases and J lost 6; bases outside the gene matches: 11. This CDR3 region has 15 residues. CDR1 and CDR2 (germline): SNHLY, FYNNEI. The CDR3 spells CASSGALQGNHGYTF. DNA of the CDR3: TGTGCCAGCAGTGGAGCTCTACAGGGGAATCATGGCTACACCTTC. Full variable domain (outside the CDR3, taken from reference TRBV2 and TRBJ1-2): EPEVTQTPSHQVTQMGQEVILRCVPISNHLYFYWYRQILGQKVEFLVSFYNNEISEKSEIFDDQFSVERPDGSNFTLKIRSTKLEDSAMYFCASSGALQGNHGYTFGSGTRLTVV.